This passage covers 4 T cell receptor beta chains from one sample sequenced in a study of cytomegalovirus exposure and HLA in healthy donors (dated by TCRdb to about 2017). Libraries came from the immunoSEQ multiplex PCR assay. For the multiplex PCR, a mixture combining 60 forward primers for TCR Vbeta segments and 13 reverse primers for TCR Jbeta segments was used. TCRdb's version of the immuneACCESS table is confined to in-frame rearrangements and falls short of the full clone set. An unresolved V gene accounts for under half of the shortfall where checked; the remainder is of unknown origin. The sample contains about 130,000 clones, about four fifths of them found a single time. The ten largest account for roughly 3.5% of the sample. Sequenced: PBMCs. The origin of the receptors is a man aged 35 to 55 in good health and CMV-seronegative.

The chain recombines TRBV30 with TRBJ1-4; a possible D gene is TRBD1 (5 bases). The CDR3 contains 13 residues. Germline V gene data show CDR1 as GTSNPN and CDR2 as SVGIG (reference sequence). V gave up 2 bases and J gave up 5 bases, with 9 bases separating them. DNA for the CDR3: TGTGCCTGGAGTAGCGGGGGGAATGAAAAACTGTTTTTT. Protein sequence: CAWSSGGNEKLFF.

The rearrangement links TRBV28 to TRBJ2-5; 7 bases fit TRBD1. Germline trimming cut 5 bases from V and 5 bases from J; bases unmatched to any gene: 5. The CDR3 loop spans 13 amino acids. Germline V gene sequence: CDR1 MDHEN, CDR2 SYDVKM. This CDR3 is CASSDRARETQYF. CDR3 coding DNA: TGTGCCAGCAGTGACAGGGCCCGGGAGACCCAGTACTTC.

The rearrangement uses TRBV28 and TRBJ2-5; D uncertain. Germline V gives CDR1 MDHEN, CDR2 SYDVKM. Trimming removed 6 bases at V and 5 bases at J, with 10 bases between. The CDR3 is 12 amino acids. The CDR3 region has the DNA TGTGCCAGCAGAGACCTCGGGGAGACCCAGTACTTC. It codes for CASRDLGETQYF.

The chain has TRBV9 and TRBJ1-5, with D hard to call. The germline V gene has CDR1 SGDLS and CDR2 YYNGEE. CDR3 length equals 14 residues. Trimming took 5 bases from V and 0 from J, leaving 9 bases between them. CDR3 sequence: CASSGRNSNQPQHF. CDR3 in DNA: TGTGCCAGCAGTGGCAGAAATAGCAATCAGCCCCAGCATTTT.